The present T cell receptor (beta chain) was sequenced within a study of cytomegalovirus exposure and HLA in healthy donors. Both 60 Vbeta primers and 13 Jbeta primers went into the PCR. The table came from immunoSEQ multiplex PCR; TCRdb's copy has only in-frame clones and leaves some out. Found here are 200,000 or so clones, less than 90% of them singletons; the top ten hold approximately 0.26%. For this clone: Its target is unknown.

Study outcomes and limitations: Researchers counted 164 TCR beta chains as cytomegalovirus-associated.

V trimming: 3 bases; J trimming: 3 bases; junction bases outside the gene matches: 7. The CDR3 contains 16 residues. The germline V gene encodes CDR1 MDHEN and CDR2 SYDVKM. The material sequenced was PBMCs. V is TRBV28 and J is TRBJ2-3, with 9 nucleotides matching TRBD1. The receptor was isolated from a boy younger than 18 in good health and CMV-seronegative. CDR3 protein: CASSFYGTGTTDTQYF. In DNA form, the CDR3 reads TGTGCCAGCAGTTTTTATGGGACAGGGACGACAGATACGCAGTATTTT.